A selection of T cell receptor beta chains follows, all from one sample in a study of cytomegalovirus exposure and HLA in healthy donors. Method: immunoSEQ multiplex PCR; TCRdb's copy keeps in-frame clones and lacks some. The top ten clones hold 4.9% of a sample with more than 130,000 clones, 75% to 80% of them seen once. Source material: PBMCs. The receptors stem from a woman between 50 and 59 years old in good health and CMV-seronegative. Both conserved end residues are part of each CDR3. D genes are given only for firm matches. Expanded clones are given a class, and other clones once, few, many or no size at all.

clone size | J gene | D gene | V gene | CDR3 protein | CDR3 DNA
few | TRBJ1-2 | TRBD1 | TRBV19 | CASSPDRGDYGYTF | TGTGCCAGTAGTCCGGACAGGGGGGACTATGGCTACACCTTC
few | TRBJ2-1 | - | TRBV7-9 | CASSLDGGLYNEQFF | TGTGCCAGCAGCTTAGACGGGGGGCTCTACAATGAGCAGTTCTTC
- | TRBJ1-3 | TRBD1 | TRBV30 | CAWTGTAFGNTIYF | TGTGCCTGGACCGGGACAGCTTTCGGAAACACCATATATTTT
- | TRBJ2-5 | TRBD2 | TRBV6-5 | CASSPAGLASGTQYF | TGTGCCAGCAGTCCCGCCGGACTAGCATCAGGGACCCAGTACTTC
- | TRBJ1-1 | - | TRBV19 | CASTIAKNTEAFF | TGTGCCAGTACCATAGCAAAGAACACTGAAGCTTTCTTT
- | TRBJ2-7 | TRBD2 | TRBV9 | CASSVGGLGYEQYF | TGTGCCAGCAGCGTAGGAGGACTAGGGTACGAGCAGTACTTC
- | TRBJ1-3 | - | TRBV29-1 | CSVVWASSGNTIYF | TGCAGCGTTGTTTGGGCCAGCTCTGGAAACACCATATATTTT
- | TRBJ2-7 | TRBD1 | TRBV29-1 | CSVGQGTYEQYF | TGCAGCGTTGGACAGGGGACCTACGAGCAGTACTTC
- | TRBJ1-1 | - | TRBV5-1 | CASSLDELVSMNTEAFF | TGCGCCAGCAGCCTGGATGAGTTAGTCTCAATGAACACTGAAGCTTTCTTT
few | TRBJ1-3 | TRBD1 | TRBV7-2 | CASRPGGNSGNTIYF | TGTGCCAGCAGGCCAGGGGGAAACTCTGGAAACACCATATATTTT
few | TRBJ2-3 | - | TRBV19 | CASSIGGLTDTQYF | TGTGCCAGTAGTATAGGTGGACTCACAGATACGCAGTATTTT
- | TRBJ2-7 | TRBD2 | TRBV6-1 | CASSDRGGISSYEQYF | TGCGCCAGCAGTGACCGGGGGGGGATAAGCTCCTACGAGCAGTACTTC
- | TRBJ1-2 | - | TRBV6-1 | CASSEDPPANYGYTF | TGTGCCAGCAGTGAAGATCCCCCAGCTAACTATGGCTACACCTTC
- | TRBJ2-1 | - | TRBV7-8 | CASSFGSSYNEQFF | TGTGCCAGCAGCTTCGGTTCTAGCTACAATGAGCAGTTCTTC
- | TRBJ1-1 | - | TRBV6-6 | CASSYTGEAFF | TGTGCCAGCAGTTACACGGGTGAAGCTTTCTTT
- | TRBJ2-3 | - | TRBV5-5 | CASTAEPLSTDTQYF | TGTGCCAGCACCGCGGAACCGTTAAGCACAGATACGCAGTATTTT
- | TRBJ1-1 | - | TRBV7-8 | CASSLAQGMNTEAFF | TGTGCCAGCAGCTTAGCACAGGGCATGAACACTGAAGCTTTCTTT
- | TRBJ2-1 | - | TRBV19 | CASSIGGPLYNEQFF | TGTGCCAGTAGTATCGGCGGGCCCCTTTACAATGAGCAGTTCTTC
- | TRBJ2-2 | TRBD1 | TRBV2 | CASSLKGAHTGELFF | TGTGCCAGCAGTCTTAAGGGGGCACACACCGGGGAGCTGTTTTTT
few | TRBJ1-5 | - | TRBV7-6 | CASSLEGAGQPQHF | TGTGCCAGCAGCCTGGAAGGGGCTGGCCAGCCCCAGCATTTT
once | TRBJ1-2 | TRBD1 | TRBV27 | CASSRTGAPGYTF | TGTGCCAGCAGCCGGACAGGGGCCCCGGGCTACACCTTC
once | TRBJ1-1 | - | TRBV30 | CAWSVRGGTAEAFF | TGTGCCTGGAGTGTACGCGGGGGGACCGCTGAAGCTTTCTTT
few | TRBJ2-5 | - | TRBV6-1 | CASSGLQETQYF | TGTGCCAGCAGTGGACTACAAGAGACCCAGTACTTC
- | TRBJ2-1 | TRBD2 | TRBV27 | CASSFGGGAGNEQFF | TGTGCCAGCAGTTTCGGCGGGGGGGCTGGAAATGAGCAGTTCTTC
- | TRBJ2-3 | TRBD2 | TRBV6-1 | CASRGVAGTTDTQYF | TGTGCCAGCAGGGGGGTAGCGGGGACCACAGATACGCAGTATTTT
- | TRBJ2-3 | TRBD2 | TRBV19 | CASRLAGGDTQYF | TGTGCAAGTAGGCTAGCGGGGGGAGATACGCAGTATTTT
- | TRBJ1-1 | TRBD1 | TRBV30 | CAWSRDRGTEAFF | TGTGCCTGGAGTCGAGACAGGGGCACTGAAGCTTTCTTT
- | TRBJ2-7 | - | TRBV5-1 | CASSSRQSSYEQYF | TGCGCCAGCAGCTCTCGACAGAGCTCCTACGAGCAGTACTTC
- | TRBJ1-1 | - | TRBV6-5 | CASSGGGQSNTEAFF | TGTGCCAGCAGCGGGGGGGGACAATCAAACACTGAAGCTTTCTTT
- | TRBJ1-2 | - | TRBV19 | CASRSYYGYTF | TGTGCCAGTAGGTCCTACTATGGCTACACCTTC
- | TRBJ1-5 | TRBD1 | TRBV2 | CASSPGTGGVQPQHF | TGTGCCAGCAGTCCTGGGACAGGGGGCGTGCAGCCCCAGCATTTT
- | TRBJ2-7 | - | TRBV5-1 | CASSFDPGVSYEQYF | TGCGCCAGCAGCTTTGATCCAGGGGTTTCCTACGAGCAGTACTTC
- | TRBJ1-1 | - | TRBV2 | CASSERTARWTEAFF | TGTGCCAGCAGTGAAAGGACAGCGAGGTGGACTGAAGCTTTCTTT
few | TRBJ1-3 | TRBD1 | TRBV7-2 | CASSRKTGGTGNTIYF | TGTGCCAGCAGCCGAAAGACAGGGGGCACTGGAAACACCATATATTTT
- | TRBJ2-7 | - | TRBV6-6 | CASSYLQGTTPYEQYF | TGTGCCAGCAGTTACCTGCAGGGCACGACTCCCTACGAGCAGTACTTC
- | TRBJ1-5 | - | TRBV4-2 | CASSQIADSNQPQHF | TGTGCCAGCAGCCAAATCGCAGATAGCAATCAGCCCCAGCATTTT